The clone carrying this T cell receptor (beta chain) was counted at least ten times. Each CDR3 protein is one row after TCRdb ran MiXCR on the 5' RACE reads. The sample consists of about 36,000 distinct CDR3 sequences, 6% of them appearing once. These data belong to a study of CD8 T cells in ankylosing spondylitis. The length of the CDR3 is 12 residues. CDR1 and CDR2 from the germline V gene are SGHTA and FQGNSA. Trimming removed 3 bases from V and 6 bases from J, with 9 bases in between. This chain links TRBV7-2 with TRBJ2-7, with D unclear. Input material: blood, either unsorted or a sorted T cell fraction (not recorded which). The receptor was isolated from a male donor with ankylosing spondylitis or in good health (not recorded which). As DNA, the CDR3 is TGTGCCAGCAGCTTCATCCAGCGCGAGCAGTACTTC. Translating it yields CASSFIQREQYF.